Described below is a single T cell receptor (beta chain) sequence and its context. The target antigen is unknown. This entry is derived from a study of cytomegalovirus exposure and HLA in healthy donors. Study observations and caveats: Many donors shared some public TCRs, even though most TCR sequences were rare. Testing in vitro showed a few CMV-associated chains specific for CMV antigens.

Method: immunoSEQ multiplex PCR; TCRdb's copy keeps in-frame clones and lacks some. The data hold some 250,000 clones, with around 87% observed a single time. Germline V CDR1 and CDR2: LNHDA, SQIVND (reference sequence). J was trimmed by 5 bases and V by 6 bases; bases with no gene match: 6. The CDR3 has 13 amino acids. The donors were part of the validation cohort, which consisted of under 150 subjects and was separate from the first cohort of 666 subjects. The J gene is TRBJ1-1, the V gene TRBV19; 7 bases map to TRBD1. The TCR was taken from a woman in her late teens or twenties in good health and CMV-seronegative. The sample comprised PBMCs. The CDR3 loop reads CASSLGTATEAFF. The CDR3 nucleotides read TGTGCCAGTAGCCTCGGGACAGCGACTGAAGCTTTCTTT. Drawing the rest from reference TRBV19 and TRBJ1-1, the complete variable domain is DGGITQSPKYLFRKEGQNVTLSCEQNLNHDAMYWYRQDPGQGLRLIYYSQIVNDFQKGDIAEGYSVSREKKESFPLTVTSAQKNPTAFYLCASSLGTATEAFFGQGTRLTVV.